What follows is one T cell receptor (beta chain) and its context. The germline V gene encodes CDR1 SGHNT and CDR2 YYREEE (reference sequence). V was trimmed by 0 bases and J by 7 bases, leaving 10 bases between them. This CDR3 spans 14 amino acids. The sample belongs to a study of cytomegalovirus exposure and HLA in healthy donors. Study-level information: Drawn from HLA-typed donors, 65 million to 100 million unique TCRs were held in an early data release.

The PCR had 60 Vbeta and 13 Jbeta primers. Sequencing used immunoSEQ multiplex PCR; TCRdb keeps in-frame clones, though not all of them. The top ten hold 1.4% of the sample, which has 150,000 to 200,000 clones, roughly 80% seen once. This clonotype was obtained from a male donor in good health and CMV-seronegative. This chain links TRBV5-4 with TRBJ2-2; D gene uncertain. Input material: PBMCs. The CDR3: CASSLAVASGELFF. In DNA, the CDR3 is TGTGCCAGCAGCTTGGCCGTGGCAAGCGGGGAGCTGTTTTTT.